This T cell receptor beta chain was found in a study of a mutant IDH1 vaccine in newly diagnosed glioma. Study information: Either 4-6 weeks after radiotherapy alone or alongside temozolomide, vaccination was begun.

Noted time point: week 35, safety follow-up. What each vaccine dose contained was 300 ug of mutant IDH1 20-mer peptide, accompanied by topical imiquimod. Donor tumors were new WHO grade 3 or 4 IDH1-mutant, ATRX-lost astrocytomas. This clone was observed a few times. As yet, its antigen is unknown. Here immunoSEQ multiplex PCR was the method, and the copy in TCRdb shows in-frame clones only, minus some. The sample shows tens of thousands of clones, around 84% of them seen only once. Germline values: CDR1 KGHSH, CDR2 LQKENI. The CDR3 has 16 residues. The V gene end was trimmed by 0 bases and the J gene end by 4 bases; junction bases not matched to a gene: 5. Regarding the study as a whole: Changes in top peripheral clonotypes did not appear linked to pseudoprogression.

The chain joins TRBV18 to TRBJ1-5; the match to TRBD1 covers 8 bases. The sequenced sample was PBMCs, obtained from a glioma patient whose treatment included an IDH1 peptide vaccine. The clonotype originates from a man aged 30-40 years with glioma. The CDR3 is CASSPPRQGTNQPQHF. In nucleotides, the CDR3 is TGTGCCAGCTCACCACCGAGACAGGGGACAAATCAGCCCCAGCATTTT.